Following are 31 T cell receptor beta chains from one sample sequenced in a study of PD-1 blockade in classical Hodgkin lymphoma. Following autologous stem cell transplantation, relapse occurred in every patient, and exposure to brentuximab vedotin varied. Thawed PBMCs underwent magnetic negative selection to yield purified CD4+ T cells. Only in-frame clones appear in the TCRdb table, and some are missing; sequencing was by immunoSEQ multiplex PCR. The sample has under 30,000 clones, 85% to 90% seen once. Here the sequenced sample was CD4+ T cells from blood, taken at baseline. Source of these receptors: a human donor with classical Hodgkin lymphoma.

CDR3: CASSFRASAFF. In nucleotides, the CDR3 is TGTGCCAGCAGCTTTAGGGCTTCAGCTTTCTTT. This chain joins TRBV7-9 and TRBJ1-1; no clear D gene. Per germline, CDR1 SEHNR and CDR2 FQNEAQ (reference sequence). V was trimmed by 3 bases and J by 10 bases, leaving 9 bases between them. This CDR3 is built from 11 residues.

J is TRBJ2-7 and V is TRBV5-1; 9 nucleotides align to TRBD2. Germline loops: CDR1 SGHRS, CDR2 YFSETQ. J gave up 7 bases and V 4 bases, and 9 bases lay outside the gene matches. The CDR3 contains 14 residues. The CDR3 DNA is TGCGCCAGCAGCGCCGGCGGGAGGGCCTGGGAGCAGTACTTC. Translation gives CASSAGGRAWEQYF.

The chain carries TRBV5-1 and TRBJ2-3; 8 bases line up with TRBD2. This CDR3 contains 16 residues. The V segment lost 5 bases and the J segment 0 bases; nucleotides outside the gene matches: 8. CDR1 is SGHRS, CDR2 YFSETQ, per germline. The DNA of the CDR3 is TGCGCCAGCAGGGACGGGAGGGCCACCAGCACAGATACGCAGTATTTT. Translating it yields CASRDGRATSTDTQYF.

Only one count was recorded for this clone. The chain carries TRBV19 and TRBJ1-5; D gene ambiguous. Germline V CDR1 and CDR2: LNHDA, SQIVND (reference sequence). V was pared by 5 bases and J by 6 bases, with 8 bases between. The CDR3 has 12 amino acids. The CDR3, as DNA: TGTGCCAGTAGTTTACGACTTCAGCCCCAGCATTTT. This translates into CASSLRLQPQHF.

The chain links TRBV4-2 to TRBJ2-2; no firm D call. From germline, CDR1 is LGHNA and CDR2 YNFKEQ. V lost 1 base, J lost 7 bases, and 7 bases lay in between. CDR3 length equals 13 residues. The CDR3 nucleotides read TGTGCCAGCAGCCAAGGTGTAGTCGGGGAGCTGTTTTTT. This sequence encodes CASSQGVVGELFF.

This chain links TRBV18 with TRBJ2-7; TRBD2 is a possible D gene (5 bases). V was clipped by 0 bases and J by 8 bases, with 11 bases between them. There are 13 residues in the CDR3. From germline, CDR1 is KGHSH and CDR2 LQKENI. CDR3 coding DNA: TGTGCCAGCTCACCACCGGGCGTCGGGAAGCAGTACTTC. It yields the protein CASSPPGVGKQYF.

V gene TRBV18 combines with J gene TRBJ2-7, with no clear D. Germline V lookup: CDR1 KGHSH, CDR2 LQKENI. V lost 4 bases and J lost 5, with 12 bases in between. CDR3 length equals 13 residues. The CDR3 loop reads CASSLGRANEQYF. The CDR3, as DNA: TGTGCCAGCTCACTTGGTAGGGCCAACGAGCAGTACTTC.

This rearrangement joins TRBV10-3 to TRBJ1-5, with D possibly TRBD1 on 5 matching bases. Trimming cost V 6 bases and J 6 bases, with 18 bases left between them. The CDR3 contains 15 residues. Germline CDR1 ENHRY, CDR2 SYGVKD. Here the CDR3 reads CAISPTADGGQPQHF. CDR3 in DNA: TGTGCCATCAGCCCCACGGCGGATGGGGGTCAGCCCCAGCATTTT.

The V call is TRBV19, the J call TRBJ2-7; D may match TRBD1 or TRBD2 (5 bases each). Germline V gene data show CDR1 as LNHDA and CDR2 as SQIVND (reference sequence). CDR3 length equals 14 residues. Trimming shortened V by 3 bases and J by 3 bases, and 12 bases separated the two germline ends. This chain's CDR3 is CASSISGRVYEQYF. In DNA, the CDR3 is TGTGCCAGTAGTATTTCGGGACGAGTCTACGAGCAGTACTTC.

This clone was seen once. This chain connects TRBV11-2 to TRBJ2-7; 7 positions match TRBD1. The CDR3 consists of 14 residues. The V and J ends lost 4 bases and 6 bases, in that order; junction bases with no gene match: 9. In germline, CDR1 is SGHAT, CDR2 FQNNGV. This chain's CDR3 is CASSSTGTVGEQYF. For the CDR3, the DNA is TGTGCCAGCAGCTCGACAGGGACGGTAGGCGAGCAGTACTTC.

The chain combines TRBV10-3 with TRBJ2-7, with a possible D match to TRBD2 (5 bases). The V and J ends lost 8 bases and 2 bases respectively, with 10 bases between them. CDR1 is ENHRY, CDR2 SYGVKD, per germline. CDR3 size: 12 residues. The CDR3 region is CAIFDGTYEQYF. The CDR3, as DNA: TGTGCCATCTTTGACGGGACCTACGAGCAGTACTTC.

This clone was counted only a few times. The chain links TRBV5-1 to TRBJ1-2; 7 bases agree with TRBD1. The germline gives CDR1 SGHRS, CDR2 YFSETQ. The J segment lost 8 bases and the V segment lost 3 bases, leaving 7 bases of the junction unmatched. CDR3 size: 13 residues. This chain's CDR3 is CASSSDRDGGYTF. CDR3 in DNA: TGCGCCAGCAGCTCCGACAGGGATGGAGGCTACACCTTC.

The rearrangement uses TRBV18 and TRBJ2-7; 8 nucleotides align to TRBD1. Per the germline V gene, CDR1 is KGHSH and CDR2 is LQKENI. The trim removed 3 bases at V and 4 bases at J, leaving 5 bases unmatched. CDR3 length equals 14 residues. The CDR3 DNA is TGTGCCAGCTCACCCCCGGGACAGGTGTACGAGCAGTACTTC. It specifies CASSPPGQVYEQYF. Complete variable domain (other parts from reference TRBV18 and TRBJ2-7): NAGVMQNPRHLVRRRGQEARLRCSPMKGHSHVYWYRQLPEEGLKFMVYLQKENIIDESGMPKERFSAEFPKEGPSILRIQQVVRGDSAAYFCASSPPGQVYEQYFGPGTRLTVT.

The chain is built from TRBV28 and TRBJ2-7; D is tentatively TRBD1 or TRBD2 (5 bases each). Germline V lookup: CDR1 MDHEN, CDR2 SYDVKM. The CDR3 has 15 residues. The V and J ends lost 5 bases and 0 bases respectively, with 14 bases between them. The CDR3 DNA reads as TGTGCCAGCAGTACTAGGGGCGGAAGCTCCTACGAGCAGTACTTC. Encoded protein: CASSTRGGSSYEQYF.

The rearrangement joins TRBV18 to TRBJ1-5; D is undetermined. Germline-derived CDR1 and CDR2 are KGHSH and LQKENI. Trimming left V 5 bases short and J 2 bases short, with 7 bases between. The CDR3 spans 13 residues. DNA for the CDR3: TGTGCCAGCTCATTCCGGGGCAATCAGCCCCAGCATTTT. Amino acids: CASSFRGNQPQHF.

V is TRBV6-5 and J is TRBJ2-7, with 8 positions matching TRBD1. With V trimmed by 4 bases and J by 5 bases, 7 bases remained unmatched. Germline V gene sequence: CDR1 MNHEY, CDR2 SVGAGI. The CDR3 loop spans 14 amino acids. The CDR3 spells CASSLQGEVDEQYF. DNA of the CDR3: TGTGCCAGCAGTTTACAGGGGGAGGTCGACGAGCAGTACTTC.

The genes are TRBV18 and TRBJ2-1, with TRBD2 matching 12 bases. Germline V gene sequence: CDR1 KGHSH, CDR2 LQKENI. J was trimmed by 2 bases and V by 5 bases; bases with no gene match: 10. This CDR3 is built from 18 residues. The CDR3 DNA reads TGTGCCAGCTCAAGAACCGGGACTAGCGGGCAGCCCTACAATGAGCAGTTCTTC. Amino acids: CASSRTGTSGQPYNEQFF. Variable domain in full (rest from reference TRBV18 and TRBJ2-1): NAGVMQNPRHLVRRRGQEARLRCSPMKGHSHVYWYRQLPEEGLKFMVYLQKENIIDESGMPKERFSAEFPKEGPSILRIQQVVRGDSAAYFCASSRTGTSGQPYNEQFFGPGTRLTVL.

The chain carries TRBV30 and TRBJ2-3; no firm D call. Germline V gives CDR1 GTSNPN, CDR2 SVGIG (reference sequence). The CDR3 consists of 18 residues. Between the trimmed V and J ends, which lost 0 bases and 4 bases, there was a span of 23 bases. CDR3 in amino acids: CAWSVQWSKRVGADTQYF. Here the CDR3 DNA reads TGTGCCTGGAGTGTACAATGGTCGAAGCGAGTTGGGGCAGATACGCAGTATTTT.

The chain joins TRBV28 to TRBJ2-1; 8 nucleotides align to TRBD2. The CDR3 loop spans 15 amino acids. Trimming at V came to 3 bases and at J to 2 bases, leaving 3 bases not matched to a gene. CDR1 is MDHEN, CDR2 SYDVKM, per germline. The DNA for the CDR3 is TGTGCCAGCAGTTTGGCTAGCGGGCCCTACAATGAGCAGTTCTTC. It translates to CASSLASGPYNEQFF.

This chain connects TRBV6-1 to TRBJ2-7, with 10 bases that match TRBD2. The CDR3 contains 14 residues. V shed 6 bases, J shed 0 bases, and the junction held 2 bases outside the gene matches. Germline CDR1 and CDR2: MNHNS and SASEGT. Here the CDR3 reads CASSWTSGSYEQYF. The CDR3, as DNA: TGTGCCAGCAGCTGGACTAGCGGCTCCTACGAGCAGTACTTC.

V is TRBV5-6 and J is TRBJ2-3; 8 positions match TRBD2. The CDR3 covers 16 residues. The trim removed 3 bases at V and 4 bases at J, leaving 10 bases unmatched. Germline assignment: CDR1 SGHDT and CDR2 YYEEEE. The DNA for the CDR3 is TGTGCCAGCAGCTCAACTCGGGCTAGCGGGTCAGATACGCAGTATTTT. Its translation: CASSSTRASGSDTQYF.

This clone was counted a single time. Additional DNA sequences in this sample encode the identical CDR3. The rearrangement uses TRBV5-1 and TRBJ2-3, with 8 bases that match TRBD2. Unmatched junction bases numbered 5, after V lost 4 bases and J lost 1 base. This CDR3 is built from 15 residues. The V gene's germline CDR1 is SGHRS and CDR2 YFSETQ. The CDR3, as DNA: TGCGCCAGCAGCCTCGGGGGGGCGGGCACAGATACGCAGTATTTT. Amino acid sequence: CASSLGGAGTDTQYF.

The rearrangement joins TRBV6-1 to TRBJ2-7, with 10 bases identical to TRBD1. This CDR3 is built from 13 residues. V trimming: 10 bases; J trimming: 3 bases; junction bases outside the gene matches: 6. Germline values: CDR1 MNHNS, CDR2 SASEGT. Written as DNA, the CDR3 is TGTGCCACGACAGGGGGCTATAACTACGAGCAGTACTTC. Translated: CATTGGYNYEQYF.

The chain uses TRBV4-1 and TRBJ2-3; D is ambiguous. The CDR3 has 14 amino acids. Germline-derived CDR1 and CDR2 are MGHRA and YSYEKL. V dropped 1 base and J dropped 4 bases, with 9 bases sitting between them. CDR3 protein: CASSQGGMADTQYF. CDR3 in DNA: TGCGCCAGCAGCCAAGGTGGCATGGCAGATACGCAGTATTTT.

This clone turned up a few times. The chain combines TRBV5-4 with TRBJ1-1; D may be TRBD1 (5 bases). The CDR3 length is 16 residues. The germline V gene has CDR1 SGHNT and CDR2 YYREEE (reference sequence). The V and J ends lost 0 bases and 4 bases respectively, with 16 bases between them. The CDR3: CASSLVGGGRGTEAFF. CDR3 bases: TGTGCCAGCAGCTTGGTTGGGGGTGGGAGGGGCACTGAAGCTTTCTTT.

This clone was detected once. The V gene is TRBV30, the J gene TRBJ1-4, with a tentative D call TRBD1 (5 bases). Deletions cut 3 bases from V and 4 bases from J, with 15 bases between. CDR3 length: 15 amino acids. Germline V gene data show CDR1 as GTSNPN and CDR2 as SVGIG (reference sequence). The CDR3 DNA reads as TGTGCCTGGAGAATGGGAGGGGCCTTTAATGAAAAACTGTTTTTT. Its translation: CAWRMGGAFNEKLFF.

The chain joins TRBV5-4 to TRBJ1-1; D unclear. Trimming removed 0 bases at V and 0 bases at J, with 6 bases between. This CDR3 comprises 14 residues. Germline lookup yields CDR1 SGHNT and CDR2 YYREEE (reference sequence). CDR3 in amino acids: CASSLATVNTEAFF. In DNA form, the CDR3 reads TGTGCCAGCAGCTTGGCTACGGTGAACACTGAAGCTTTCTTT.

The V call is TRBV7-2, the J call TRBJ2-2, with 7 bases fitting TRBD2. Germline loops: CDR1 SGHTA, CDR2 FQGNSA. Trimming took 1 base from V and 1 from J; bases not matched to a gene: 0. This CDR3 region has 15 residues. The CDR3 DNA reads TGTGCCAGCAGCTTAGAGCGGGGGAACACCGGGGAGCTGTTTTTT. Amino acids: CASSLERGNTGELFF.

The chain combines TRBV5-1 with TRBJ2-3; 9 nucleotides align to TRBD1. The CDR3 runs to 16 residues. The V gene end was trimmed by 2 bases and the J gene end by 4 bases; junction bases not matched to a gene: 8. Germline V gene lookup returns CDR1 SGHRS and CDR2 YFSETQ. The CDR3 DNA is TGCGCCAGCAGCTTAATGGGGACAGGGATGTCAGATACGCAGTATTTT. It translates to CASSLMGTGMSDTQYF.

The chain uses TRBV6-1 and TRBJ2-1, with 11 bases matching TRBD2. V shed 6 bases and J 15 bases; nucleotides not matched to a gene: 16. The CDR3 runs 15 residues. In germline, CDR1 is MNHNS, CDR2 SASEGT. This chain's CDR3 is CASRDSSIAGGPWFF. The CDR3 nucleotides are TGTGCCAGCAGGGATAGTTCCATAGCGGGAGGGCCATGGTTCTTC.

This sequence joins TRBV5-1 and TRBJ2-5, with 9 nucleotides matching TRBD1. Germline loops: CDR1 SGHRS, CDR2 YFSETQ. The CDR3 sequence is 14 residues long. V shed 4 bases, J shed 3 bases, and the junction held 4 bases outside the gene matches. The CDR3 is CASSQGQGKETQYF. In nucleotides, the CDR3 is TGCGCCAGCAGCCAGGGACAGGGAAAAGAGACCCAGTACTTC.